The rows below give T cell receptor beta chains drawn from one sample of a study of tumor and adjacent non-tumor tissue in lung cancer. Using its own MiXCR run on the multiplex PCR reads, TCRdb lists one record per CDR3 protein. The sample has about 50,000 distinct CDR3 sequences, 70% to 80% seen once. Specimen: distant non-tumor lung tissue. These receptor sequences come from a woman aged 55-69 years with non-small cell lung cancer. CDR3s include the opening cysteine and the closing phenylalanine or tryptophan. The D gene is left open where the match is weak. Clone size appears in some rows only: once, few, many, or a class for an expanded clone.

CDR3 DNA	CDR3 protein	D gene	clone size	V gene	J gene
TGTGCCAGCAGCCCATGGGGGGCCCAAAACATTCAGTACTTC	CASSPWGAQNIQYF	.	.	TRBV4-2	TRBJ2-4
TGTGCCAGCAGTGCCCGGGAAGAGGAGGAGACCCAGTACTTC	CASSAREEEETQYF	.	.	TRBV6-5	TRBJ2-5
TGTGCCAGCAGTTACGGCCTGCGCTCTGGAAACACCATATATTTT	CASSYGLRSGNTIYF	.	many	TRBV6-5	TRBJ1-3
TGCGCCAACAGCCAAGAGGGGATGTACTACAATGAGCAGTTCTTC	CANSQEGMYYNEQFF	.	.	TRBV4-3	TRBJ2-1
TGTGCCAGCAGTCCCAGGGGCGGTGGAGATTTTAACTATGGCTACACCTTC	CASSPRGGGDFNYGYTF	.	.	TRBV12-3/TRBV12-4	TRBJ1-2
TGTGCCAGCAGCTTTACGAGTTCTGGGGCCTATGTCCTGACTTTC	CASSFTSSGAYVLTF	.	.	TRBV11-2	TRBJ2-6
TGTGCCAGTAGCACGGAGGGGGACACTGAAGCTCTCTTT	CASSTEGDTEALF	.	few	TRBV6-6	TRBJ1-1
TGCGCCAGCGGCATACAGGGGTGGTTAGACGAGCAGTACTTC	CASGIQGWLDEQYF	TRBD1	.	TRBV5-1	TRBJ2-7
TGTGCCAGCAATTTATCATCCCCCAGGGATACGCAGTATTTT	CASNLSSPRDTQYF	.	.	TRBV28	TRBJ2-3
TGTGCCAGCAGTTACCGACCAATTGGCAGTACGGAGCAGTACTTC	CASSYRPIGSTEQYF	.	.	TRBV6-5	TRBJ2-7
TGTGCCAGCAGCCAAAATGGACAGGCTGGCACAGATACGCAATATTTT	CASSQNGQAGTDTQYF	TRBD1	.	TRBV6-2/TRBV6-3	TRBJ2-3
TGTGCCAGCGGTTACTCGCGATGGGACACTGAAGCGTTCTTT	CASGYSRWDTEAFF	.	.	TRBV6-5	TRBJ1-1
TGTGCCAACAATTTAGCGCAGGGAAACATAGAGACCCAGTACTTC	CANNLAQGNIETQYF	.	.	TRBV12-3/TRBV12-4	TRBJ2-5
TGTGTCTGGAGTTTTGGGGGCGAGCAGTACTTC	CVWSFGGEQYF	.	.	TRBV30	TRBJ2-7
TGCGCCAGCAGCCAAGGTCCGGCTCCAAGCACAGATACGCAGTACTTT	CASSQGPAPSTDTQYF	.	.	TRBV4-3	TRBJ2-3
TGTGCCAGCATATACACCCAACAGAGGGCCAAGACCGGGGAGCTGTTTTTT	CASIYTQQRAKTGELFF	.	.	TRBV6-2/TRBV6-3	TRBJ2-2
TGCAGCGTTGAATCCGCTAGCGGGAGGTCTACTACTGAGCAGTACTTC	CSVESASGRSTTEQYF	TRBD2	once	TRBV29-1	TRBJ2-7
TGTGCCAGCGGGACACCAAGCAATCAGTCCCAGCATTTT	CASGTPSNQSQHF	.	.	TRBV27	TRBJ1-5
TGTGCCGGCAGTCCGTACACAGGGGCTAATGAAAAACTGTTCTTT	CAGSPYTGANEKLFF	TRBD1	.	TRBV6-6	TRBJ1-4